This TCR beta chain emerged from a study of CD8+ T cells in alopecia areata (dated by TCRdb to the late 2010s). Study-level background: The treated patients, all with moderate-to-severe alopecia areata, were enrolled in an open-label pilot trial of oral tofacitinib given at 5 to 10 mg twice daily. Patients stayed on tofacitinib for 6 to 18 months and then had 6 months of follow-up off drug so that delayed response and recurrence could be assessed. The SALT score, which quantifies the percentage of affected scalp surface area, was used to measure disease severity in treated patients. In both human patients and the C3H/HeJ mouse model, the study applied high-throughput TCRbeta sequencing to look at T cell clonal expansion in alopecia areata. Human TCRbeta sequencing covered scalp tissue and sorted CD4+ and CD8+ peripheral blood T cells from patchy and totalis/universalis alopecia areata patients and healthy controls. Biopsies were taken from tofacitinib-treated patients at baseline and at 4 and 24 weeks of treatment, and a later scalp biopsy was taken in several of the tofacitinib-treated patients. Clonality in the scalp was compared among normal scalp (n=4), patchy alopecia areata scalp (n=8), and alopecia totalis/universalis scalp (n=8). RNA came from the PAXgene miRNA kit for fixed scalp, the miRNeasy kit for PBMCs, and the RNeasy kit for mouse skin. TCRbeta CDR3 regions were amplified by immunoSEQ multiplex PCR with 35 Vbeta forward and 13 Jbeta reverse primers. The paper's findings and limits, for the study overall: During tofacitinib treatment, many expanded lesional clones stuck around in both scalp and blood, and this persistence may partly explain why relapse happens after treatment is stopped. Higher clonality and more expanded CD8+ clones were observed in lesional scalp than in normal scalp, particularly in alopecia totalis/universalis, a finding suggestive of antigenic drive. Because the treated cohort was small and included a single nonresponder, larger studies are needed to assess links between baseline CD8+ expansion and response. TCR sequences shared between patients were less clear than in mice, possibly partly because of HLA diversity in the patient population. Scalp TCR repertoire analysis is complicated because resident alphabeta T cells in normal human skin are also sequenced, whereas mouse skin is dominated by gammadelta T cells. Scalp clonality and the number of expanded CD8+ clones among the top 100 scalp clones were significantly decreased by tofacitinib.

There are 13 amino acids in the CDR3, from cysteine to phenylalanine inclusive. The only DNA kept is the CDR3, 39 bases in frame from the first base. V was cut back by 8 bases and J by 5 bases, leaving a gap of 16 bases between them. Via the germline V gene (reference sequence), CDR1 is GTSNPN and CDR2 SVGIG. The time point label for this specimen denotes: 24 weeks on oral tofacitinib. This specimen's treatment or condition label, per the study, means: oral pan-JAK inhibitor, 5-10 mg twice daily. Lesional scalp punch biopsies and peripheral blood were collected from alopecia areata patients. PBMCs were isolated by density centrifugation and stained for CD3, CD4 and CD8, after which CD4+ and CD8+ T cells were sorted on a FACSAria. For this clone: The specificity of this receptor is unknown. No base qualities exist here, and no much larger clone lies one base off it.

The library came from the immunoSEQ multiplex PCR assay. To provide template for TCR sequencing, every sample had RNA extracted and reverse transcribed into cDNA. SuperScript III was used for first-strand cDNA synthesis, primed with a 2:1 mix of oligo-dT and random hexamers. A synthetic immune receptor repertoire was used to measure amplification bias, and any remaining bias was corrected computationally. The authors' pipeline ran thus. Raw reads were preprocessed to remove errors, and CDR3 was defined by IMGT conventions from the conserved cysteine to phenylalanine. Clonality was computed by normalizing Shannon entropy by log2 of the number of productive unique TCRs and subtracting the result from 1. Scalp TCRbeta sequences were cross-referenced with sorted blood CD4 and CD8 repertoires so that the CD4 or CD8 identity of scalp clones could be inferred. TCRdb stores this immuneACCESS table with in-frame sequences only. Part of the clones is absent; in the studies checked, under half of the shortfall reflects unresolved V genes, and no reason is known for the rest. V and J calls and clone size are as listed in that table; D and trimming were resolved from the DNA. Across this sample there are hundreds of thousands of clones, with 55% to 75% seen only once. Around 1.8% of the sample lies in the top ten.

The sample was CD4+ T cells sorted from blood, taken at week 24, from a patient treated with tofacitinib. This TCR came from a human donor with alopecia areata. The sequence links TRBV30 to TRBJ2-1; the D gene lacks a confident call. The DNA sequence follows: TGTGCCCACACCCAAGGTGGGGACAATGAGCAGTTCTTC. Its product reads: CAHTQGGDNEQFF. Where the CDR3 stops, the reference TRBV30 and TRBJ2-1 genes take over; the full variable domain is SQTIHQWPATLVQPVGSPLSLECTVEGTSNPNLYWYRQAAGRGLQLLFYSVGIGQISSEVPQNLSASRPQDRQFILSSKKLLLSDSGFYLCAHTQGGDNEQFFGPGTRLTVL.